The 32 T cell receptor beta chains below come from one sample, sequenced in a study of STAT3 mutations in large granular lymphocyte leukemia. The data were produced by immunoSEQ multiplex PCR, yet TCRdb's version contains in-frame clones alone and is incomplete. Of 11,000 or so clones listed, roughly 85% are singletons. These receptors' targets are unknown. Study-wide results and limits: In T-cell large granular lymphocyte leukemia, about half of patients showed multiple immunodominant subclonotypes.

Sequencing used peripheral blood mononuclear cells. The source is a man older than 75 with T-cell large granular lymphocyte leukemia. Some clones in this sample may be carry-over from other donors' samples.

The chain carries TRBV7-2 and TRBJ2-2; D unresolved. Germline values: CDR1 SGHTA, CDR2 FQGNSA. The length of the CDR3 is 16 residues. The V end was cut by 3 bases, the J end by 1 base, with 12 bases between. CDR3 coding DNA: TGTGCCAGCAGCTTTCTCCCGTCAATGAACACCGGGGAGCTGTTTTTT. This translates into CASSFLPSMNTGELFF.

This chain's CDR3 is CASSPGGASMNTEAFF. CDR3 DNA sequence: TGTGCCAGCAGCCCCGGGGGGGCCTCCATGAACACTGAAGCTTTCTTT. J is TRBJ1-1 and V is TRBV7-9; maybe TRBD1 (6 bases). The V gene lost 5 bases and the J gene lost 0 bases, with 16 bases spanning the gap. Germline V CDR1 and CDR2: SEHNR, FQNEAQ (reference sequence). The CDR3 has 16 residues.

This clone was seen once. The chain joins TRBV14 to TRBJ1-2; 10 nucleotides match TRBD1. With 6 bases clipped from V and 6 bases from J, the junction kept 16 bases outside the gene matches. Looked up from germline, CDR1 is SGHDN and CDR2 is FVKESK. The length of the CDR3 is 17 residues. CDR3 region: CASRPTGTGDSWDGYTF. In nucleotides, the CDR3 is TGTGCCAGCAGGCCAACCGGGACAGGGGACTCCTGGGATGGCTACACCTTC.

The CDR3 region has the DNA TGTGCCAGCACAAGACAGACACTCACAGATACGCAGTATTTT. Its protein is CASTRQTLTDTQYF. The rearrangement links TRBV6-6 to TRBJ2-3, with D possibly being TRBD1 (5 bases). The germline gives CDR1 MNHNY, CDR2 SVGAGI (reference sequence). The CDR3 is made up of 14 amino acids. Deletions cut 7 bases from V and 2 bases from J, with 13 bases between.

The chain combines TRBV5-1 with TRBJ1-4; unclear D gene. The V end lost 4 bases, the J end lost 2 bases, and 12 bases lay between the germline ends. The CDR3 has 15 residues. Germline V CDR1 and CDR2: SGHRS, YFSETQ. The DNA of the CDR3 is TGCGCCAGCAGCCCCCGACCCGGGACTAATGAAAAACTGTTTTTT. It specifies CASSPRPGTNEKLFF.

The chain combines TRBV4-2 with TRBJ1-5, with TRBD1 matching 7 bases. CDR1 is LGHNA, CDR2 YNFKEQ, per germline. Trimming at V came to 3 bases and at J to 5 bases, leaving 4 bases not matched to a gene. CDR3 size: 14 residues. The CDR3 here is CASSHQGEDQPQHF. DNA of the CDR3: TGTGCCAGCAGCCACCAGGGGGAGGATCAGCCCCAGCATTTT.

V usage is TRBV30 and J usage is TRBJ1-4, with D tentatively TRBD1 (6 bases). The germline CDR1 and CDR2 sequences are GTSNPN and SVGIG (reference sequence). Trimming pared 4 bases from V and 5 bases from J, leaving 8 bases between. The CDR3 contains 12 residues. CDR3 loop: CAWNRVNEKLFF. CDR3 bases: TGTGCCTGGAACAGGGTAAATGAAAAACTGTTTTTT.

This clone was detected only a few times. This sequence joins TRBV7-9 and TRBJ1-5; D gene unclear. CDR3 length: 12 amino acids. With 2 bases removed from V and 6 bases from J, the gap between germline ends came to 5 bases. Germline V gene sequence: CDR1 SEHNR, CDR2 FQNEAQ (reference sequence). In nucleotides, the CDR3 is TGTGCCAGCAGCTTAATGGCTCAGCCCCAGCATTTT. Its protein product is CASSLMAQPQHF.

V and J are TRBV19 and TRBJ2-3; 8 bases are a match to TRBD2. The CDR3 spans 15 residues. Germline CDR1 is LNHDA and CDR2 is SQIVND (reference sequence). The ends lost 6 bases at V and 0 bases at J; junction bases unmatched: 5. CDR3 residues: CASSSGGASTDTQYF. DNA of the CDR3: TGTGCCAGTAGCTCCGGGGGGGCCAGCACAGATACGCAGTATTTT.

This clone has just one count. The CDR3 does not end in the conserved phenylalanine or tryptophan, so this is likely a read error. No DNA is shown, since the ends of the CDR3 on it are uncertain; the CDR3 is the one TCRdb lists. The V gene is TRBV5-6, the J gene TRBJ2-7; the table calls TRBD1, which could not be checked here. Germline V gene lookup returns CDR1 SGHDT and CDR2 YYEEEE. The CDR3 is 14 amino acids in total, end residues counted. The CDR3 here is CASSWREGGDSVAL.

This clone was picked up a small number of times. The V and J genes are TRBV6-4 and TRBJ1-2, with TRBD1 matching over 9 bases. The CDR3 totals 12 residues. Losses at the gene ends were 7 bases for V and 8 bases for J; bases not matched to a gene: 5. Germline V gene data show CDR1 as MRHNA and CDR2 as SNTAGT. The CDR3 sequence: CASKETGGGYTF. The CDR3 region has the DNA TGTGCCAGCAAGGAAACAGGGGGCGGCTACACCTTC.

V usage is TRBV18 and J usage is TRBJ2-7, with 7 bases aligning to TRBD1. CDR3 size: 12 residues. J gave up 7 bases and V 6 bases, and 6 bases lay outside the gene matches. In germline, CDR1 is KGHSH, CDR2 LQKENI. The CDR3 sequence: CASSRGLGEQYF. CDR3 coding DNA: TGTGCCAGCTCGAGGGGGCTGGGGGAGCAGTACTTC.

The gene calls are TRBV13 and TRBJ2-4; tentative D call: TRBD2 (6 bases). This CDR3 spans 13 amino acids. The V end was cut by 0 bases, the J end by 6 bases, with 6 bases between. The V gene's germline CDR1 is PRHDT and CDR2 FYEKMQ (reference sequence). In nucleotides, the CDR3 is TGTGCCAGCAGCTTAGGGCGGGGAAACATTCAGTACTTC. Its translation: CASSLGRGNIQYF. Using reference TRBV13 and TRBJ2-4 for the parts outside the CDR3, the full variable domain is AAGVIQSPRHLIKEKRETATLKCYPIPRHDTVYWYQQGPGQDPQFLISFYEKMQSDKGSIPDRFSAQQFSDYHSELNMSSLELGDSALYFCASSLGRGNIQYFGAGTRLSVL.

This rearrangement joins TRBV6-5 to TRBJ1-5, with TRBD1 matching over 8 bases. V lost 0 bases to trimming and J lost 4 bases; unmatched junction nucleotides: 5. CDR1 is MNHEY, CDR2 SVGAGI, per germline. The CDR3 spans 16 residues. The DNA of the CDR3 is TGTGCCAGCAGTTACTCGAGACAGGGGCCGAATCAGCCCCAGCATTTT. The encoded protein is CASSYSRQGPNQPQHF.

The V gene is TRBV10-3, the J gene TRBJ2-7; no clear D gene. V was cut by 3 bases and J by 3 bases, with 6 bases left in between. The CDR3 has 12 residues. CDR1 and CDR2 from the germline V gene are ENHRY and SYGVKD. CDR3: CAISDMVYEQYF. Here the CDR3 DNA reads TGTGCCATCAGTGACATGGTCTACGAGCAGTACTTC.

The J gene is TRBJ1-1, the V gene TRBV6-5; D perhaps matches TRBD1 (5 bases). The germline V gene encodes CDR1 MNHEY and CDR2 SVGAGI. The CDR3 has 12 residues. The V and J ends lost 5 bases and 6 bases respectively, with 10 bases between them. The CDR3 is CASSDRLAEAFF. The CDR3 coding sequence is TGTGCCAGCAGTGACAGACTAGCTGAAGCTTTCTTT.

V is TRBV21-1 and J is TRBJ1-1; the tabulated D call, TRBD1, remains unverified against the DNA. TRBV21-1 is annotated as a pseudogene. This CDR3 is 11 amino acids long. Here the CDR3 reads CASLQGLGAFF. CDR3 sequence (DNA): TGTGCCAGCCTACAGGGTCTCGGAGCTTTCTTT.

The count of this clone is one. CDR3 residues: CASSYGENTEAFF. CDR3 DNA: TGCGCCAGCAGCTACGGAGAGAACACTGAAGCTTTCTTT. V usage is TRBV5-1 and J usage is TRBJ1-1; unclear D gene. Trimming pared 3 bases from V and 1 base from J, leaving 7 bases between. Germline lookup yields CDR1 SGHRS and CDR2 YFSETQ. The CDR3 has 13 amino acids.

DNA for the CDR3: TGTGCCAGCAGTCCGCTAGGGGGAGTCTACGAGCAGTACTTC. Protein product: CASSPLGGVYEQYF. The chain combines TRBV6-5 with TRBJ2-7; weak D call: TRBD1 (6 bases). The CDR3 covers 14 residues. The V end lost 5 bases, the J end lost 3 bases, and 14 bases lay between the germline ends. Germline CDR1 is MNHEY and CDR2 is SVGAGI.

This chain links TRBV27 with TRBJ1-5; tentatively, D is TRBD1 (5 bases). Germline V gene data show CDR1 as MNHEY and CDR2 as SMNVEV (reference sequence). The CDR3 length is 13 residues. Deletions cut 6 bases from V and 4 bases from J, with 10 bases between. Here the CDR3 DNA reads TGTGCCAGCAGACGACAGATAAATCAGCCCCAGCATTTT. This sequence encodes CASRRQINQPQHF.

This chain uses TRBV11-2 with TRBJ2-7; no clear D gene. The V gene's germline CDR1 is SGHAT and CDR2 FQNNGV. The CDR3 runs to 14 residues. The V gene lost 5 bases and the J gene lost 1 base, with 12 bases spanning the gap. This CDR3 is CASSLQGTSYEQYF. DNA for the CDR3: TGTGCCAGCAGCCTACAAGGAACATCCTACGAGCAGTACTTC.

This clone was found a few times. The chain is built from TRBV10-2 and TRBJ1-2; TRBD1 aligns across 7 bases. The V gene end was trimmed by 0 bases and the J gene end by 6 bases; junction bases not matched to a gene: 4. This CDR3 comprises 14 residues. In germline, CDR1 is WSHSY, CDR2 SAAADI. CDR3 DNA sequence: TGCGCCAGCAGTGAGTCGACAGGGTTCGATGGCTACACCTTC. Its translation: CASSESTGFDGYTF.

The chain couples TRBV7-9 to TRBJ1-2; TRBD1 aligns across 10 bases. The CDR3 is 17 residues long. J gave up 4 bases and V 3 bases, and 11 bases lay outside the gene matches. Germline V gene lookup returns CDR1 SEHNR and CDR2 FQNEAQ (reference sequence). CDR3 DNA sequence: TGTGCCAGCAGCTTCGCCGGGACAGGGGTAGGGGGCTATGGCTACACCTTC. Encoded protein: CASSFAGTGVGGYGYTF.

The chain has TRBV5-4 and TRBJ1-3; perhaps TRBD1 as D (5 bases). V gave up 0 bases and J gave up 4 bases, with 11 bases separating them. From germline, CDR1 is SGHNT and CDR2 YYREEE (reference sequence). The CDR3 length is 15 residues. The CDR3 coding sequence is TGTGCCAGCAGCTTGGCTGGGGGGTCGGGAAACACCATATATTTT. Amino acid sequence: CASSLAGGSGNTIYF.

The chain recombines TRBV15 with TRBJ1-2; tentative D call: TRBD1 (5 bases). This CDR3 spans 15 amino acids. Germline V lookup: CDR1 LNHNV, CDR2 YYDKDF (reference sequence). Trimming shortened V by 0 bases and J by 6 bases, and 14 bases separated the two germline ends. This chain's CDR3 is CATSRDLTGGDGYTF. DNA for the CDR3: TGTGCCACCAGCAGAGATCTTACCGGGGGGGATGGCTACACCTTC.

The chain joins TRBV27 to TRBJ1-6, with D unclear. V was clipped by 3 bases and J by 5 bases, with 8 bases between them. The CDR3 extends over 14 amino acids. The germline V gene has CDR1 MNHEY and CDR2 SMNVEV (reference sequence). The CDR3 DNA is TGTGCCAGCAGTTTTGGGCTGAATAATTCACCCCTCCACTTT. Translated, it gives CASSFGLNNSPLHF.

The V call is TRBV4-1, the J call TRBJ2-3, with D unclear. Germline CDR1 is MGHRA and CDR2 is YSYEKL. V was shortened by 3 bases and J by 0 bases, with 10 bases between the two germline ends. CDR3 length equals 15 residues. This chain's CDR3 is CASSHVSKSTDTQYF. CDR3 bases: TGCGCCAGCAGCCATGTAAGCAAGAGCACAGATACGCAGTATTTT.

The rearrangement joins TRBV5-1 to TRBJ1-1; D is unclear. This CDR3 spans 13 amino acids. Deletions cut 0 bases from V and 5 bases from J, with 8 bases between. Per germline, CDR1 SGHRS and CDR2 YFSETQ. CDR3 sequence reads: CASSLGEKTEAFF. DNA of the CDR3: TGCGCCAGCAGCTTGGGTGAGAAAACTGAAGCTTTCTTT.

The rearrangement uses TRBV9 and TRBJ2-2; D ambiguous. V was cut by 0 bases and J by 1 base, with 7 bases left in between. CDR3 length equals 15 residues. Germline V gives CDR1 SGDLS, CDR2 YYNGEE. DNA for the CDR3: TGTGCCAGCAGCGTAGTTCAGCAGAACACCGGGGAGCTGTTTTTT. It encodes CASSVVQQNTGELFF.

V gene TRBV7-2 combines with J gene TRBJ2-7; the D gene could be TRBD1 or TRBD2 (5 bases each). The CDR3 totals 14 residues. CDR1 is SGHTA, CDR2 FQGNSA, per germline. The V end lost 4 bases, the J end lost 3 bases, and 13 bases lay between the germline ends. Here the CDR3 DNA reads TGTGCCAGCAGCTCGGGACCGAGATTCTACGAGCAGTACTTC. This codes for CASSSGPRFYEQYF.

The rearrangement joins TRBV29-1 to TRBJ2-3, with 7 bases aligning to TRBD1. The CDR3 length is 16 residues. Germline assignment: CDR1 SQVTM and CDR2 ANQGSEA. Trimming at V came to 3 bases and at J to 0 bases, leaving 9 bases not matched to a gene. CDR3 nucleotide sequence: TGCAGCGTTGATGGGGCAGGGGGTTTAAGCACAGATACGCAGTATTTT. It translates to CSVDGAGGLSTDTQYF.

This clone was counted a single time. The chain uses TRBV18 and TRBJ2-3, with 9 bases lining up with TRBD1. The CDR3 covers 15 residues. The germline V gene encodes CDR1 KGHSH and CDR2 LQKENI. The trim removed 6 bases at V and 0 bases at J, leaving 4 bases unmatched. The CDR3 is CASSRDRASTDTQYF. The DNA for the CDR3 is TGTGCCAGCTCGCGGGACAGGGCTAGCACAGATACGCAGTATTTT.